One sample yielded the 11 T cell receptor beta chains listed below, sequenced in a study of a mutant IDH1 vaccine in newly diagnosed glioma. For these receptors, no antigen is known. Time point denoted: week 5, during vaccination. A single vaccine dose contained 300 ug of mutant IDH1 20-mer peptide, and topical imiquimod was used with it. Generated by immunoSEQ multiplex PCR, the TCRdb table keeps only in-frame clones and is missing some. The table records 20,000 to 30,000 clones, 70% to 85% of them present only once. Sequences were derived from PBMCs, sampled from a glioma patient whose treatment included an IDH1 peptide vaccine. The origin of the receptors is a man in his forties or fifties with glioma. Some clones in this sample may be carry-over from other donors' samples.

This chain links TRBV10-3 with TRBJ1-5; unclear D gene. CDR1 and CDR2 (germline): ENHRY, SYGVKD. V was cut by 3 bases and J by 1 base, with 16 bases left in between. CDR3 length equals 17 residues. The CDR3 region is CAISESGVQGSNQPQHF. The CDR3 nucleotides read TGTGCCATCAGTGAATCAGGAGTACAAGGAAGCAATCAGCCCCAGCATTTT.

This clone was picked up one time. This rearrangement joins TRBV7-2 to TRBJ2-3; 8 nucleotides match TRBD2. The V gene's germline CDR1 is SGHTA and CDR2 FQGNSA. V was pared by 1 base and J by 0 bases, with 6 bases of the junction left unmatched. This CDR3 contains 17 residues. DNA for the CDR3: TGTGCCAGCAGCTTAGGGTCGGGGGGGTATAGCACAGATACGCAGTATTTT. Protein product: CASSLGSGGYSTDTQYF.

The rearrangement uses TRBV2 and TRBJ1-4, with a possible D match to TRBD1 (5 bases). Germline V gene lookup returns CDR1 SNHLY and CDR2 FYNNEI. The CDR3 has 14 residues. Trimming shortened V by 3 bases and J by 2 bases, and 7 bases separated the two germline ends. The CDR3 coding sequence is TGTGCCAGCAGTGACCAGGGCACTAATGAAAAACTGTTTTTT. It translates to CASSDQGTNEKLFF.

The CDR3 spells CASSLSVPTYEQYF. CDR3 in DNA: TGTGCCAGCAGCTTGTCGGTCCCCACCTACGAGCAGTACTTC. The gene calls are TRBV11-2 and TRBJ2-7; no clear D. The germline CDR1 and CDR2 sequences are SGHAT and FQNNGV. The CDR3 is made up of 14 amino acids. The V end was cut by 3 bases, the J end by 2 bases, with 11 bases between.

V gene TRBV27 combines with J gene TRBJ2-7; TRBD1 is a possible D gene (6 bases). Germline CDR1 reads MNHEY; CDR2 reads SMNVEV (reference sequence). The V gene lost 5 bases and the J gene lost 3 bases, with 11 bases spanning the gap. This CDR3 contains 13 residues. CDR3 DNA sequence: TGTGCCAGCAGTGCCCAACAGGGCTACGAGCAGTACTTC. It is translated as CASSAQQGYEQYF.

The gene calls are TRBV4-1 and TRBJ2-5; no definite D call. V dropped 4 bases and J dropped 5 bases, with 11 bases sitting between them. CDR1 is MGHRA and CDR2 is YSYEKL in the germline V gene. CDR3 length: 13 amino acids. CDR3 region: CASSPQVRETQYF. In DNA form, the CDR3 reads TGCGCCAGCAGCCCGCAGGTGAGGGAGACCCAGTACTTC.

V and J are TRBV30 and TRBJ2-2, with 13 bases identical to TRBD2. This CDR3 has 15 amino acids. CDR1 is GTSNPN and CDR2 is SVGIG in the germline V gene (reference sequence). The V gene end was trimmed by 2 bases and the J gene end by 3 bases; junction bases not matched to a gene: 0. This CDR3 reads CAWSTSGGDTGELFF. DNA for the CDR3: TGTGCCTGGAGTACTAGCGGGGGGGACACCGGGGAGCTGTTTTTT.

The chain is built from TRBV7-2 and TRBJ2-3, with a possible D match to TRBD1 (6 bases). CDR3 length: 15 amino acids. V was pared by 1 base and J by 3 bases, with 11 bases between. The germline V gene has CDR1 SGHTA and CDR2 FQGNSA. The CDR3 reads CASSLVSQGTDTQYF. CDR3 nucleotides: TGTGCCAGCAGCTTAGTTAGCCAGGGGACAGATACGCAGTATTTT.

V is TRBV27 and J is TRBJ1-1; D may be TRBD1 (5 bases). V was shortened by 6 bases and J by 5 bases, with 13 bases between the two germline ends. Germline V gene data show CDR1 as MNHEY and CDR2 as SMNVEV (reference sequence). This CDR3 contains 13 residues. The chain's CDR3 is CASRRSGKTEAFF. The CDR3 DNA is TGTGCCAGCAGGCGTTCAGGGAAAACTGAAGCTTTCTTT.

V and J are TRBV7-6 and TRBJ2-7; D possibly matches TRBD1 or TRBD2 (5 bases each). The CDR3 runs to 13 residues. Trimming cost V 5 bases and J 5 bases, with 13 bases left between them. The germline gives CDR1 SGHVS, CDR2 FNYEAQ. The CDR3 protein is CASSRGVVNEQYF. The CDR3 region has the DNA TGTGCCAGCAGCCGAGGGGTAGTCAACGAGCAGTACTTC.

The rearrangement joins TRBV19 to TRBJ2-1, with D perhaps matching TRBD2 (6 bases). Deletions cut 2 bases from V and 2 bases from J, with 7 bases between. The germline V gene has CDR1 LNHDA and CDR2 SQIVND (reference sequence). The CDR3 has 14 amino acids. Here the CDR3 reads CASSIRGTYNEQFF. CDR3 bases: TGTGCCAGTAGTATACGGGGGACCTACAATGAGCAGTTCTTC.